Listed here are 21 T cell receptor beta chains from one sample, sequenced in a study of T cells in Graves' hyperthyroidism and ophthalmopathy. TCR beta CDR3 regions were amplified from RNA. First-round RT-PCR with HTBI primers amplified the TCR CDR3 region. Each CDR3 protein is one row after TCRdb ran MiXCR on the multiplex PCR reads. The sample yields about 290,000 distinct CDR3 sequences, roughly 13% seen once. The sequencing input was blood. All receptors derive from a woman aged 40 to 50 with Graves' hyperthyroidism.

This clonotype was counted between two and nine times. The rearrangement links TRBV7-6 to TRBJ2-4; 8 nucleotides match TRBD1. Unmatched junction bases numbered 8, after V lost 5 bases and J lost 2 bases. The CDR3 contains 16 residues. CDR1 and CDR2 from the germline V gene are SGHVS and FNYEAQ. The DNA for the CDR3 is TGTGCCAGCAGCCCGACGACAGGGGTGACCAAAAACATTCAGTACTTC. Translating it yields CASSPTTGVTKNIQYF.

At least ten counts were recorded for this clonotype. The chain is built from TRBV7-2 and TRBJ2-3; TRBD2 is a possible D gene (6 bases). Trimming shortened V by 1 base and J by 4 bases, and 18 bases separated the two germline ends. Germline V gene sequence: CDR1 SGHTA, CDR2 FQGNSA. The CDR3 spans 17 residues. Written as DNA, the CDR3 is TGTGCCAGCAGCTTAGGTCTAGGACTAACGGACTCAGATACGCAGTATTTT. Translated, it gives CASSLGLGLTDSDTQYF.

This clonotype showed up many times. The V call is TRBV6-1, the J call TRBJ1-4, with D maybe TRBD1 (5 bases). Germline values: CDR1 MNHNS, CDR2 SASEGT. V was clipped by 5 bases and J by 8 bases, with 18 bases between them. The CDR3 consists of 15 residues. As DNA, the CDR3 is TGTGCCAGCAGTCTAACGCGGGGGGGATCGGAAAAACTGTTTTTT. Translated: CASSLTRGGSEKLFF.

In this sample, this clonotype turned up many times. Written as DNA, the CDR3 is TGTGCCAGCAGGATTCCGACAGGCCACTATGGCTACACCTTC. Residues: CASRIPTGHYGYTF. The J gene is TRBJ1-2, the V gene TRBV28, with TRBD1 as a possible D gene (6 bases). The length of the CDR3 is 14 residues. Trimming shortened V by 6 bases and J by 3 bases, and 14 bases separated the two germline ends. Germline lookup yields CDR1 MDHEN and CDR2 SYDVKM.

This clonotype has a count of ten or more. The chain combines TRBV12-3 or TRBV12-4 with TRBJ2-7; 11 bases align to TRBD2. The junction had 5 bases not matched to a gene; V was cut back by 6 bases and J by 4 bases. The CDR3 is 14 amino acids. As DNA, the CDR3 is TGTGCCAGCAGCCCCACTAGCGGGAGTTACGAGCAGTACTTC. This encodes CASSPTSGSYEQYF.

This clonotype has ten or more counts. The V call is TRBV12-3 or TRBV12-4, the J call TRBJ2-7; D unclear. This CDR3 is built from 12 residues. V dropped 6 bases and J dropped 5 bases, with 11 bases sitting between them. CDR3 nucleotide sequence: TGTGCCAGCAGCCTCCTAGTGAACGAGCAGTACTTC. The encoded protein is CASSLLVNEQYF.

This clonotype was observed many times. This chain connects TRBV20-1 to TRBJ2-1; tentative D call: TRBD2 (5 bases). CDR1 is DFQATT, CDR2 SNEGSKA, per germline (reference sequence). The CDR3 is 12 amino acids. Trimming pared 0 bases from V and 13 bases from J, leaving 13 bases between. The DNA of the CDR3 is TGCAGTGCTAGAGATGGAGGCCCGCTCCAGTTCTTC. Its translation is CSARDGGPLQFF.

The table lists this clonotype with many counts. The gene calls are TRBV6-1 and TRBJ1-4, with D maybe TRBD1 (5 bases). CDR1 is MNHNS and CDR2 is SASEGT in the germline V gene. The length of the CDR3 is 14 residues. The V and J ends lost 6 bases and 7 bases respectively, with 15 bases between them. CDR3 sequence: CASSDGHKAEKLFF. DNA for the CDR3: TGTGCCAGCAGCGACGGACACAAGGCTGAAAAACTGTTTTTT.

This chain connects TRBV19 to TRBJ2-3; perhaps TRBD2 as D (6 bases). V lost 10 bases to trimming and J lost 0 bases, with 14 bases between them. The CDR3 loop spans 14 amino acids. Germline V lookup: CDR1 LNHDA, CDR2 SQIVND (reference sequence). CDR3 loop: CATQPSGSTDTQYF. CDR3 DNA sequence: TGTGCCACCCAGCCGAGCGGGAGCACAGATACGCAGTATTTT.

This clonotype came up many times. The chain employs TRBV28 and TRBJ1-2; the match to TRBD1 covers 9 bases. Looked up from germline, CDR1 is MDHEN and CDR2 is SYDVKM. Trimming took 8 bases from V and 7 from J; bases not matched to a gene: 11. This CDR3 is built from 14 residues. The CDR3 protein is CASGPWDRASGYTF. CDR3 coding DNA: TGTGCCAGCGGACCGTGGGACAGGGCGAGTGGCTACACCTTC.

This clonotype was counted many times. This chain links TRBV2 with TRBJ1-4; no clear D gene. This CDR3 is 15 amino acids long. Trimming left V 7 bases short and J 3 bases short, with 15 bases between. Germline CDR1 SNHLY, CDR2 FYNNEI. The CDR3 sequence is CASTTRSNSNEKLFF. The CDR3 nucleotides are TGTGCCAGCACTACAAGGAGCAACTCTAATGAAAAACTGTTTTTT.

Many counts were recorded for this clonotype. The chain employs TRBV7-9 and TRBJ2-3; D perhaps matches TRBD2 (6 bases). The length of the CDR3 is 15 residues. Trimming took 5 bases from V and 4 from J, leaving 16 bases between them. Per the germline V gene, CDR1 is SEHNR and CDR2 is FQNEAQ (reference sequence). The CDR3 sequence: CASSLGSRSADTQYF. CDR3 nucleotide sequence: TGTGCCAGCAGCCTCGGGAGCCGGAGCGCAGATACGCAGTATTTT.

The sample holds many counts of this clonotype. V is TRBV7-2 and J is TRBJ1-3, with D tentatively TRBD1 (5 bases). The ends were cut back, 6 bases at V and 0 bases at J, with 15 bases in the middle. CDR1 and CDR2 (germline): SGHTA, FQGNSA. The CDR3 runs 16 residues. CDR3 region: CASRLGGGTSGNTIYF. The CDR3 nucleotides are TGTGCCAGCAGACTAGGAGGTGGGACCTCTGGAAACACCATATATTTT.

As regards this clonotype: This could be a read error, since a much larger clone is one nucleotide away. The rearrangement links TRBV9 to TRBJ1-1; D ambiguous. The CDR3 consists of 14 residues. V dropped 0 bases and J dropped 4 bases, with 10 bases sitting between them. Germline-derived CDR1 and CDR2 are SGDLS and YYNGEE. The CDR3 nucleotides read TGTGCCAGCAGCGTAGATGGGGAGTCCACTGAAGCTTTCTTT. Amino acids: CASSVDGESTEAFF.

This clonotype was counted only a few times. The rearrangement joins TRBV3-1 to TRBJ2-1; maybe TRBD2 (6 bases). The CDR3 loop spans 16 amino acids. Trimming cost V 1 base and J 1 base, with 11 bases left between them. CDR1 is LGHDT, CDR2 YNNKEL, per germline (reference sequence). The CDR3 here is CASSQGGDWSYNEQFF. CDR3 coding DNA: TGTGCCAGCAGCCAAGGGGGGGACTGGTCCTACAATGAGCAGTTCTTC.

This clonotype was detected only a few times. The CDR3 spells CASSFRWGMETQYF. The CDR3 DNA is TGCGCCAGCAGCTTTAGATGGGGTATGGAGACCCAGTACTTC. This sequence joins TRBV5-1 and TRBJ2-5; D ambiguous. Germline values: CDR1 SGHRS, CDR2 YFSETQ. V dropped 2 bases and J dropped 5 bases, with 13 bases sitting between them. The CDR3 covers 14 residues.

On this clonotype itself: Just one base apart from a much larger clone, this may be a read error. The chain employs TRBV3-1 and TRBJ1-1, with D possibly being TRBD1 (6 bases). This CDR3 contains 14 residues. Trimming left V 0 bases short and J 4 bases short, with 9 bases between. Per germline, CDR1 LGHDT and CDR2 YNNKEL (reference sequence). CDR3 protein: CASSQDSGATEAFF. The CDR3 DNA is TGTGCCAGCAGCCAAGATTCGGGGGCCACTGAAGCTTTCTTT.

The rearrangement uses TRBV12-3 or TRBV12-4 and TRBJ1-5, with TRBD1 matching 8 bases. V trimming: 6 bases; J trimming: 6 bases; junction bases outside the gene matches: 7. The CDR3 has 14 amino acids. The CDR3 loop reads CASRMDRVPQPQHF. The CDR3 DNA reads TGTGCCAGCAGGATGGACAGGGTTCCTCAGCCCCAGCATTTT.

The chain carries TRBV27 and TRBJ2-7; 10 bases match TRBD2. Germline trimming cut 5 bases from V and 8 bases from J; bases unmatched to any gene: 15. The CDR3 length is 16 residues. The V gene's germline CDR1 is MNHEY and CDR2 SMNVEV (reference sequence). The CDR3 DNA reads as TGTGCCAGCAGTCAACAATTAGCGGGAGGCCAAGGAAAGCAGTACTTC. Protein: CASSQQLAGGQGKQYF.

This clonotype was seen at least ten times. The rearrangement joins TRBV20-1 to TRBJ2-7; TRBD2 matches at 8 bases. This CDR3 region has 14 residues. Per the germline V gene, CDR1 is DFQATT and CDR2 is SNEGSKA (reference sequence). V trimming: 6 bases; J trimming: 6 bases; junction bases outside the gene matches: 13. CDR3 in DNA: TGCAGTGCCACAAGAAGAGCGGGAGTTCGCGAGCAGTACTTC. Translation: CSATRRAGVREQYF.

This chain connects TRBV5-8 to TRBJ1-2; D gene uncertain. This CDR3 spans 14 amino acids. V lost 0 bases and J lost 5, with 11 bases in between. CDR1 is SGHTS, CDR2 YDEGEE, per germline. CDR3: CASSLDYGVYGYTF. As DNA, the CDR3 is TGTGCCAGCAGCTTGGATTACGGGGTATATGGCTACACCTTC.